This entry lists 23 T cell receptor beta chains sequenced from one sample in a study of T-cell reconstitution after alpha-beta-depleted transplantation in children. Preparing the TCRbeta library involved the use of unique molecular identifiers. TCRdb re-called the PCR reads through MiXCR, storing one row per CDR3 protein. Among 480,000 or so distinct CDR3 sequences listed, roughly a tenth were seen once. This specimen was PBMCs, taken before TCRalphabeta/CD19-depleted stem cell transplant. Receptors were obtained from a child aged 2 to 15 with inherited bone marrow failure, due to receive a stem cell transplant.

This clonotype showed up many times. V gene TRBV28 combines with J gene TRBJ1-1; possible D gene TRBD1, 5 bases. This CDR3 contains 12 residues. The germline CDR1 and CDR2 sequences are MDHEN and SYDVKM. Trimming took off 7 bases at V and 8 bases at J, with 14 bases between the two ends. The CDR3 DNA sequence: TGTGCCAGCACCCTAGTGGGACGGGAAGCTTTCTTT. Protein sequence: CASTLVGREAFF.

This clonotype was counted ten times or more. The gene calls are TRBV11-2 and TRBJ2-5, with TRBD2 matching over 11 bases. CDR1 and CDR2 from the germline V gene are SGHAT and FQNNGV. Trimming removed 2 bases from V and 4 bases from J; junction bases left unmatched: 3. The CDR3 is 15 residues long. CDR3 sequence (DNA): TGTGCCAGCAGCTTAAGGCTAGCGGGAGGAGAGACCCAGTACTTC. Translation gives CASSLRLAGGETQYF.

This clonotype was counted at least ten times. The V gene is TRBV20-1, the J gene TRBJ2-1, with D possibly matching TRBD2 (6 bases). The CDR3 is 14 amino acids. The germline V gene encodes CDR1 DFQATT and CDR2 SNEGSKA (reference sequence). V lost 5 bases, J lost 1 base, and 12 bases lay in between. CDR3 DNA sequence: TGCAGTGCTCTCGGGGACTCTTCCTACAATGAGCAGTTCTTC. Translating it yields CSALGDSSYNEQFF.

This clonotype was seen ten or more times. The chain couples TRBV27 to TRBJ1-2; maybe TRBD1 (6 bases). CDR1 is MNHEY, CDR2 SMNVEV, per germline (reference sequence). The CDR3 spans 14 residues. V was trimmed by 3 bases and J by 8 bases, leaving 16 bases between them. The CDR3 spells CASSLSAGQFGYTF. CDR3 coding DNA: TGTGCCAGCAGTTTGTCGGCAGGACAGTTCGGCTACACCTTC.

The genes are TRBV6-2 or TRBV6-3 and TRBJ2-3; 8 bases line up with TRBD2. The V gene end was trimmed by 10 bases and the J gene end by 6 bases; junction bases not matched to a gene: 12. This CDR3 is 14 amino acids long. Germline V gene lookup returns CDR1 MNHEY and CDR2 SVGEGT. The CDR3 loop reads CATSDGGGSDTQYF. In DNA, the CDR3 is TGTGCCACCTCAGACGGGGGGGGGAGTGATACGCAGTATTTT.

This clonotype has a count of ten or more. V usage is TRBV5-4 and J usage is TRBJ2-7, with 7 bases aligning to TRBD2. The germline V gene encodes CDR1 SGHNT and CDR2 YYREEE (reference sequence). V dropped 0 bases and J dropped 7; count of bases not matched to a gene: 4. The CDR3 has 13 amino acids. The DNA of the CDR3 is TGTGCCAGCAGCTTGGAGAGACTAGCTGAGCAGTACTTC. Its translation is CASSLERLAEQYF.

This clonotype was seen repeatedly, ten times or more. The V and J genes are TRBV19 and TRBJ2-7; 10 bases match TRBD1. Germline V gives CDR1 LNHDA, CDR2 SQIVND (reference sequence). Trimming cost V 8 bases and J 0 bases; bases outside gene matches: 13. The CDR3 totals 17 residues. The DNA of the CDR3 is TGTGCCAGTTCTCTACGCCCCGGGACAGGGGTCTCCTACGAGCAGTACTTC. This translates into CASSLRPGTGVSYEQYF.

The CDR3 sequence is CASSIYEGVNEQFF. The CDR3 bases are TGTGCCAGTAGTATATATGAGGGAGTCAATGAGCAGTTCTTC. The V call is TRBV19, the J call TRBJ2-1, with D possibly matching TRBD2 (5 bases). V was shortened by 2 bases and J by 6 bases, with 11 bases between the two germline ends. The CDR3 extends over 14 amino acids. Germline V gene sequence: CDR1 LNHDA, CDR2 SQIVND (reference sequence).

This clonotype was recorded many times. The chain joins TRBV2 to TRBJ2-7; D call uncertain. Germline values: CDR1 SNHLY, CDR2 FYNNEI. The CDR3 loop spans 12 amino acids. The V and J ends lost 3 bases and 2 bases respectively, with 5 bases between them. CDR3 in DNA: TGTGCCAGCAGTGAGTTAGCCTACGAGCAGTACTTC. Its translation: CASSELAYEQYF.

In DNA, the CDR3 is TGTGCCAGCAGCATCCGGGAGTACAATGAGCAGTTCTTC. Translation gives CASSIREYNEQFF. The chain carries TRBV6-2 or TRBV6-3 and TRBJ2-1; tentatively, D is TRBD2 (6 bases). Germline loops: CDR1 MNHEY, CDR2 SVGEGT. V was pared by 6 bases and J by 4 bases, with 10 bases between. The length of the CDR3 is 13 residues.

This clonotype came up many times. The rearrangement joins TRBV12-3 or TRBV12-4 to TRBJ2-5, with 7 bases that match TRBD1. This CDR3 region has 13 residues. V lost 7 bases and J lost 9; bases outside the gene matches: 11. The CDR3 spells CASTLGQFAAQYF. The DNA for the CDR3 is TGTGCCAGCACCTTGGGACAGTTCGCGGCCCAGTACTTC.

A few counts support this clonotype. J is TRBJ2-7 and V is TRBV11-2; 12 nucleotides match TRBD2. The germline CDR1 and CDR2 sequences are SGHAT and FQNNGV. V gave up 1 base and J gave up 2 bases; unmatched junction bases: 3. The CDR3 contains 16 residues. CDR3 DNA: TGTGCCAGCAGCTTAGGAGGACTAGCGGGAACCTACGAGCAGTACTTC. Its protein is CASSLGGLAGTYEQYF.

This clonotype appeared many times. The chain has TRBV6-2 or TRBV6-3 and TRBJ2-5; either TRBD1 or TRBD2 may fit D (7 bases each). The germline V gene has CDR1 MNHEY and CDR2 SVGEGT. V lost 6 bases to trimming and J lost 2 bases, with 28 bases between them. The CDR3 is 19 residues long. CDR3 loop: CASRVRQGYPGGGQETQYF. CDR3 nucleotide sequence: TGTGCCAGCAGAGTCCGACAGGGATACCCTGGCGGGGGACAAGAGACCCAGTACTTC.

This clonotype was seen only once. This rearrangement joins TRBV6-2 or TRBV6-3 to TRBJ1-3; no clear D gene. V was pared by 0 bases and J by 7 bases, with 4 bases between. There are 12 residues in the CDR3. The germline gives CDR1 MNHEY, CDR2 SVGEGT. Here the CDR3 reads CASSYSWNTIYF. The CDR3 DNA reads as TGTGCCAGCAGTTACTCGTGGAACACCATATATTTT.

This clonotype appeared a few times. This rearrangement joins TRBV30 to TRBJ2-1; TRBD2 aligns across 11 bases. Unmatched junction bases numbered 4, after V lost 0 bases and J lost 3 bases. The CDR3 runs to 16 residues. Germline-derived CDR1 and CDR2 are GTSNPN and SVGIG (reference sequence). CDR3 region: CAWSVLAGGVYNEQFF. CDR3 in DNA: TGTGCCTGGAGTGTTCTAGCGGGAGGAGTCTACAATGAGCAGTTCTTC.

This clonotype came up many times. The chain links TRBV4-1 to TRBJ2-7, with 10 bases matching TRBD2. The germline V gene encodes CDR1 MGHRA and CDR2 YSYEKL. The V and J ends lost 1 base and 3 bases, in that order; junction bases with no gene match: 3. The CDR3 loop spans 15 amino acids. CDR3 sequence: CASSQVPSGSYEQYF. CDR3 DNA: TGCGCCAGCAGCCAAGTTCCTAGCGGGAGCTACGAGCAGTACTTC.

To note about this clonotype: This may be a read error: a much more frequent sequence differs by one nucleotide. The genes are TRBV6-2 or TRBV6-3 and TRBJ2-1, with D possibly TRBD2 on 5 matching bases. The CDR3 spans 13 residues. Germline V gene data show CDR1 as MNHEY and CDR2 as SVGEGT. As DNA, the CDR3 is TGTGACAGCTTAGCGAACCTTAGGGATGAGCAGTTCTTC. Residues: CDSLANLRDEQFF.

The chain employs TRBV30 and TRBJ2-7, with D possibly TRBD2 on 6 matching bases. V lost 1 base to trimming and J lost 4 bases, with 23 bases between them. CDR1 and CDR2 from the germline V gene are GTSNPN and SVGIG (reference sequence). The CDR3 totals 17 residues. CDR3 sequence reads: CAWSAAWGLTPSYEQYF. The CDR3 DNA follows: TGTGCCTGGAGTGCCGCTTGGGGACTCACCCCAAGTTACGAGCAGTACTTC.

Many counts were recorded for this clonotype. This rearrangement joins TRBV12-3 or TRBV12-4 to TRBJ2-7; D may be TRBD2 (5 bases). This CDR3 is built from 13 residues. The ends were cut back, 2 bases at V and 8 bases at J, with 13 bases in the middle. CDR3 sequence: CASSLRDGMQQYF. The CDR3 coding sequence is TGTGCCAGCAGTTTACGGGATGGGATGCAGCAGTACTTC.

This clonotype occurred many times. This chain joins TRBV20-1 and TRBJ1-6; weak D call: TRBD1 (6 bases). CDR3 size: 14 residues. V was pared by 3 bases and J by 10 bases, with 16 bases between. Germline lookup yields CDR1 DFQATT and CDR2 SNEGSKA (reference sequence). The CDR3 reads CSASVQGRKSPLHF. DNA of the CDR3: TGCAGTGCTAGCGTACAGGGACGGAAGTCACCCCTCCACTTT.

The V and J genes are TRBV10-1 and TRBJ2-3; D is ambiguous. V was pared by 2 bases and J by 0 bases, with 9 bases between. The CDR3 runs 15 residues. Germline V gene data show CDR1 as WNHNN and CDR2 as SYGVQD (reference sequence). CDR3 residues: CASSETAASTDTQYF. CDR3 nucleotides: TGCGCCAGCAGTGAGACAGCCGCTAGCACAGATACGCAGTATTTT.

Ten or more counts support this clonotype. The chain has TRBV19 and TRBJ1-1; 8 nucleotides match TRBD1. This CDR3 is 17 amino acids long. Trimming at V came to 3 bases and at J to 5 bases, leaving 14 bases not matched to a gene. Germline CDR1 reads LNHDA; CDR2 reads SQIVND (reference sequence). The CDR3 DNA sequence: TGTGCCAGTAGTATCCTCGGACAGGGTAAGATCCGAACTGAAGCTTTCTTT. Its protein is CASSILGQGKIRTEAFF.

The chain recombines TRBV7-2 with TRBJ1-2; unclear D gene. Trimming stripped 0 bases from V and 0 bases from J, with 8 bases between. This CDR3 is 15 amino acids long. Germline CDR1 reads SGHTA; CDR2 reads FQGNSA. The CDR3 nucleotides are TGTGCCAGCAGCTTAGCGGCGGTAGCTAACTATGGCTACACCTTC. Translation gives CASSLAAVANYGYTF.